These 24 T cell receptor beta chains originate from one sample sequenced in a study of blood T cell repertoires in COVID-19 (dated by TCRdb to 2020 to 2021). The library was produced with the immunoSEQ multiplex PCR assay. What TCRdb holds here is the immuneACCESS table cut down to in-frame rearrangements. Part of the clones is not present; checked against another copy, under half of the missing clones reflect an unresolved V gene, and the others are unexplained. This sample comprises around 320,000 clones, about 90% of them detected only once. The ten largest clones take up about 2.3% of the sample. The sample consisted of peripheral blood. These receptors all stem from a man younger than 35 with active or convalescent COVID-19.

The chain is built from TRBV10-1 and TRBJ2-1, with D possibly matching TRBD2 (6 bases). Trimming stripped 3 bases from V and 6 bases from J, with 15 bases between. The germline V gene has CDR1 WNHNN and CDR2 SYGVQD (reference sequence). CDR3 length: 15 residues. The CDR3: CASSDSASALNEQFF. The DNA of the CDR3 is TGCGCCAGCAGTGATTCGGCTAGCGCTCTCAATGAGCAGTTCTTC.

The chain links TRBV6-5 to TRBJ2-7; weak D call: TRBD2 (6 bases). The CDR3 is 15 residues long. Trimming took off 6 bases at V and 0 bases at J, with 15 bases between the two ends. Germline CDR1 reads MNHEY; CDR2 reads SVGAGI. The CDR3 coding sequence is TGTGCCAGCAGGCCTCGGGGGTCCAGCTCCTACGAGCAGTACTTC. It specifies CASRPRGSSSYEQYF.

The chain carries TRBV4-1 and TRBJ2-4; TRBD1 matches 8 bases. J lost 8 bases, V lost 1 base, and 13 bases had no gene match. This CDR3 is 17 amino acids long. Germline CDR1 reads MGHRA; CDR2 reads YSYEKL. The CDR3 DNA is TGCGCCAGCAGCCAAGTTCCGGCAGGGGGCAGTGAGGACATTCAGTACTTC. It is translated as CASSQVPAGGSEDIQYF.

V is TRBV9 and J is TRBJ2-5; 7 bases line up with TRBD1. V shed 1 base and J 1 base; nucleotides not matched to a gene: 7. From germline, CDR1 is SGDLS and CDR2 YYNGEE. This CDR3 is built from 16 residues. CDR3 in DNA: TGTGCCAGCAGCGTAACGGACAGGACTCTCCAAGAGACCCAGTACTTC. It translates to CASSVTDRTLQETQYF.

This chain joins TRBV18 and TRBJ2-3, with D possibly matching TRBD2 (5 bases). The CDR3 totals 18 residues. Germline lookup yields CDR1 KGHSH and CDR2 LQKENI. Trimming removed 3 bases at V and 1 base at J, with 20 bases between. The chain's CDR3 is CASSPDGIVRGGTDTQYF. The CDR3 region has the DNA TGTGCCAGCTCACCGGACGGGATTGTTCGGGGTGGCACAGATACGCAGTATTTT.

The chain couples TRBV7-9 to TRBJ2-7, with D perhaps matching TRBD1 (6 bases). The germline V gene has CDR1 SEHNR and CDR2 FQNEAQ (reference sequence). The CDR3 loop spans 13 amino acids. V lost 6 bases to trimming and J lost 5 bases, with 14 bases between them. The CDR3 sequence is CASRKADRNEQYF. CDR3 coding DNA: TGTGCCAGCAGAAAGGCTGACAGGAACGAGCAGTACTTC.

The genes are TRBV7-8 and TRBJ1-2; the match to TRBD1 covers 10 bases. The germline CDR1 and CDR2 sequences are SGHVS and FQNEAQ. Trimming removed 5 bases from V and 7 bases from J; junction bases left unmatched: 7. The CDR3 is 14 residues long. CDR3 protein: CASSPDRGISGYTF. DNA for the CDR3: TGTGCCAGCAGCCCGGACAGGGGGATAAGTGGCTACACCTTC.

A single count supports this clone. The chain recombines TRBV11-2 with TRBJ1-3; 10 bases align to TRBD1. J lost 0 bases, V lost 1 base, and 3 bases had no gene match. The CDR3 contains 17 residues. Germline-derived CDR1 and CDR2 are SGHAT and FQNNGV. The CDR3 DNA reads as TGTGCCAGCAGCTTAGGGGACAGGGGTCCCTCTGGAAACACCATATATTTT. Residues: CASSLGDRGPSGNTIYF.

This chain links TRBV13 with TRBJ2-3, with a possible D match to TRBD2 (5 bases). Germline V CDR1 and CDR2: PRHDT, FYEKMQ (reference sequence). The CDR3 consists of 14 residues. Trimming stripped 0 bases from V and 5 bases from J, with 9 bases between. The CDR3 protein is CASSLGLVKDTQYF. The CDR3 DNA sequence: TGTGCCAGCAGCTTAGGACTAGTTAAAGATACGCAGTATTTT.

The chain employs TRBV19 and TRBJ2-7; the match to TRBD2 covers 12 bases. Germline V gene sequence: CDR1 LNHDA, CDR2 SQIVND (reference sequence). The CDR3 covers 14 residues. With 5 bases clipped from V and 6 bases from J, the junction kept 5 bases outside the gene matches. The CDR3 sequence is CASSRTSGVREQYF. The DNA of the CDR3 is TGTGCCAGTAGTCGGACTAGCGGGGTACGCGAGCAGTACTTC. Filled out from reference TRBV19 and TRBJ2-7, the complete variable domain reads DGGITQSPKYLFRKEGQNVTLSCEQNLNHDAMYWYRQDPGQGLRLIYYSQIVNDFQKGDIAEGYSVSREKKESFPLTVTSAQKNPTAFYLCASSRTSGVREQYFGPGTRLTVT.

The gene calls are TRBV9 and TRBJ2-3; a weak D match, TRBD1 (6 bases). The ends were cut back, 3 bases at V and 11 bases at J, with 16 bases in the middle. Per the germline V gene, CDR1 is SGDLS and CDR2 is YYNGEE. There are 13 residues in the CDR3. The CDR3 DNA sequence: TGTGCCAGCAGCGGACGGGATGTGGGACAGCAGTATTTT. Amino acids: CASSGRDVGQQYF.

The V call is TRBV9, the J call TRBJ2-7, with 10 nucleotides matching TRBD2. The CDR3 spans 15 residues. V dropped 0 bases and J dropped 6; count of bases not matched to a gene: 6. Germline V CDR1 and CDR2: SGDLS, YYNGEE. The CDR3 sequence: CASSVDVAGGAEQYF. CDR3 in DNA: TGTGCCAGCAGCGTAGATGTAGCGGGAGGAGCCGAGCAGTACTTC.

V usage is TRBV24-1 and J usage is TRBJ2-1, with 9 bases matching TRBD2. CDR3 length: 13 amino acids. The J segment lost 8 bases and the V segment lost 9 bases, leaving 7 bases of the junction unmatched. The germline CDR1 and CDR2 sequences are KGHDR and SFDVKD. CDR3 sequence: CATRGSGSHEQFF. CDR3 nucleotide sequence: TGTGCCACCCGGGGTAGCGGGAGCCATGAGCAGTTCTTC.

The DNA for the CDR3 is TGTGCCAGCAGTCCGATACAGGGGCCGGCAAAGGGCTCTGGAAACACCATATATTTT. It translates to CASSPIQGPAKGSGNTIYF. The chain combines TRBV27 with TRBJ1-3; the match to TRBD1 covers 7 bases. This CDR3 is built from 19 residues. V dropped 5 bases and J dropped 0; count of bases not matched to a gene: 16. CDR1 is MNHEY, CDR2 SMNVEV, per germline (reference sequence).

V usage is TRBV19 and J usage is TRBJ2-7; D is unresolved. This CDR3 contains 15 residues. Germline-derived CDR1 and CDR2 are LNHDA and SQIVND (reference sequence). With 5 bases removed from V and 7 bases from J, the gap between germline ends came to 21 bases. The CDR3 DNA reads as TGTGCCAGTAGTCCCTCCGAGAACCGACTTGGGGAGCAGTACTTC. This codes for CASSPSENRLGEQYF.

This sequence joins TRBV6-6 and TRBJ1-1, with 8 bases aligning to TRBD1. The junction had 5 bases not matched to a gene; V was cut back by 5 bases and J by 0 bases. The CDR3 has 15 residues. CDR1 and CDR2 from the germline V gene are MNHNY and SVGAGI (reference sequence). The CDR3 is CASSGDRRMNTEAFF. The CDR3 nucleotides read TGTGCCAGCAGTGGGGACAGGAGAATGAACACTGAAGCTTTCTTT.

The chain combines TRBV6-1 with TRBJ1-1; D unclear. The V gene's germline CDR1 is MNHNS and CDR2 SASEGT. The V and J ends lost 3 bases and 2 bases respectively, with 10 bases between them. The CDR3 contains 14 residues. Here the CDR3 reads CASSDLGFNTEAFF. CDR3 nucleotide sequence: TGTGCCAGCAGTGATCTCGGGTTTAACACTGAAGCTTTCTTT.

The chain is built from TRBV11-3 and TRBJ2-1; 8 bases line up with TRBD2. The germline V gene encodes CDR1 SGHNT and CDR2 YENEEA. Trimming cost V 5 bases and J 9 bases; bases outside gene matches: 9. The CDR3 spans 14 residues. The CDR3 loop reads CASSHGGADFEQFF. The CDR3 DNA is TGTGCCAGCAGCCACGGGGGGGCCGATTTTGAGCAGTTCTTC.

This chain connects TRBV28 to TRBJ1-1; D is possibly TRBD1 (6 bases). Trimming left V 5 bases short and J 4 bases short, with 23 bases between. CDR3 length equals 17 residues. Per the germline V gene, CDR1 is MDHEN and CDR2 is SYDVKM. The CDR3 is CASSNPPGAESGTEAFF. The CDR3, as DNA: TGTGCCAGCAGTAACCCCCCAGGGGCGGAGAGTGGCACTGAAGCTTTCTTT. Full variable domain (missing parts from reference TRBV28 and TRBJ1-1): DVKVTQSSRYLVKRTGEKVFLECVQDMDHENMFWYRQDPGLGLRLIYFSYDVKMKEKGDIPEGYSVSREKKERFSLILESASTNQTSMYLCASSNPPGAESGTEAFFGQGTRLTVV.

This chain links TRBV29-1 with TRBJ2-7; D ambiguous. V dropped 4 bases and J dropped 0 bases, with 10 bases sitting between them. There are 13 residues in the CDR3. Germline lookup yields CDR1 SQVTM and CDR2 ANQGSEA. This chain's CDR3 is CSVGSRFSYEQYF. The DNA of the CDR3 is TGCAGCGTTGGGTCTAGGTTCTCCTACGAGCAGTACTTC.

The table lists this clone with a count of one. This sequence joins TRBV29-1 and TRBJ1-1; TRBD1 might be the D (6 bases). Germline CDR1 is SQVTM and CDR2 is ANQGSEA. The CDR3 runs 12 residues. The V end was cut by 6 bases, the J end by 5 bases, with 13 bases between. CDR3: CSVTPGETEAFF. CDR3 bases: TGCAGCGTGACACCAGGGGAGACTGAAGCTTTCTTT.

The chain recombines TRBV9 with TRBJ2-5; 8 bases match TRBD2. V trimming: 4 bases; J trimming: 2 bases; junction bases outside the gene matches: 10. CDR1 and CDR2 (germline): SGDLS, YYNGEE. The CDR3 is 16 residues long. The CDR3 bases are TGTGCCAGCAGCTCACCGGGGGGGAGGGCTCAAGAGACCCAGTACTTC. Translated, it gives CASSSPGGRAQETQYF.

This rearrangement joins TRBV9 to TRBJ2-4; D might be TRBD1 (6 bases). V lost 5 bases and J 6 bases, leaving 18 bases between the germline ends. The CDR3 sequence is 15 residues long. Looked up from germline, CDR1 is SGDLS and CDR2 is YYNGEE. CDR3 amino acids: CASRRDISDGNIQYF. The CDR3 coding sequence is TGTGCCAGCAGAAGGGACATTTCTGACGGAAACATTCAGTACTTC.

The chain employs TRBV6-2 or TRBV6-3 and TRBJ2-7; no definite D call. Trimming took off 4 bases at V and 3 bases at J, with 4 bases between the two ends. There are 11 residues in the CDR3. Per the germline V gene, CDR1 is MNHEY and CDR2 is SVGEGT. The DNA for the CDR3 is TGTGCCAGCAGTTCCATCTACGAGCAGTACTTC. Amino acid sequence: CASSSIYEQYF.